This T cell receptor beta chain emerged from a study of blood T cell repertoires in COVID-19. At the level of the study: Samples of COVID-19 (acute and convalescent) were obtained from the United States, Italy and Spain. PBMCs, B-cell-depleted T cells, or T cells were the source of the cDNA or gDNA that made up the material.

In the study's own analysis: Estimation of nucleated cell counts was performed using reference gene primer amplification. Clones were read by immunoSEQ multiplex PCR, and TCRdb kept only the in-frame ones, dropping some. V and J calls and clone size are given by that table; D and trimming were obtained from the DNA. Seen here are around 95,000 clones, 88% observed once, and the top ten hold 5%. Germline-derived CDR1 and CDR2 are MNHEY and SMNVEV (reference sequence). Trimming pared 0 bases from V and 3 bases from J, leaving 11 bases between. The CDR3 length is 15 residues. This clonotype was sampled from a human donor in a cohort sampled during active COVID-19. The sequenced material came from peripheral blood. V gene TRBV27 combines with J gene TRBJ1-1, with D possibly matching TRBD1 (5 bases). The CDR3 is CASSLSVGGDTEAFF. CDR3 DNA sequence: TGTGCCAGCAGTTTATCGGTCGGGGGGGACACTGAAGCTTTCTTT.